This entry is about one T cell receptor (beta chain). Its antigen remains unknown. The sample originates from a study of cytomegalovirus exposure and HLA in healthy donors. General study findings and limits: The study listed 150 to 200 cytomegalovirus-associated TCR beta chains. Productive status was seen about 90% or about 30% of the time for most TCR beta V segments in an earlier analysis.

The PCR contained 60 Vbeta and 13 Jbeta primers. Assay: immunoSEQ multiplex PCR; the TCRdb copy retains only in-frame clones and omits some. This sample has around 220,000 clones; 60% to 85% occur once, and the top ten carry around 16%. Trimming removed 7 bases from V and 0 bases from J; junction bases left unmatched: 9. This CDR3 is built from 16 residues. CDR1 and CDR2 (germline): SNHLY, FYNNEI. V gene TRBV2 combines with J gene TRBJ2-3, with 8 nucleotides matching TRBD2. The specimen sequenced was PBMCs. The TCR was taken from a man between 40 and 49 years old in good health and CMV-seronegative. The CDR3 spells CASISGLAGSTDTQYF. The CDR3 DNA reads TGTGCCAGCATTTCAGGGCTAGCGGGTAGCACAGATACGCAGTATTTT. The whole variable domain, remainder taken from reference TRBV2 and TRBJ2-3, is EPEVTQTPSHQVTQMGQEVILRCVPISNHLYFYWYRQILGQKVEFLVSFYNNEISEKSEIFDDQFSVERPDGSNFTLKIRSTKLEDSAMYFCASISGLAGSTDTQYFGPGTRLTVL.